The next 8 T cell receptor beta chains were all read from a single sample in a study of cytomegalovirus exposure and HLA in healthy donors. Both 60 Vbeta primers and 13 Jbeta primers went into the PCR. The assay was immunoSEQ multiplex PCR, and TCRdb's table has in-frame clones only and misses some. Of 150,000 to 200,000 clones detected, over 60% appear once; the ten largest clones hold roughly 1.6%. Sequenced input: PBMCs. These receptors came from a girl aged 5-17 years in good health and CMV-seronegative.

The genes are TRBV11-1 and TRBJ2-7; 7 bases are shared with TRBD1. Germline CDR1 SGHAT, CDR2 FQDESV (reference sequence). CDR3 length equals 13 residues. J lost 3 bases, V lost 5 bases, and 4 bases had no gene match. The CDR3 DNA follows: TGTGCCAGCAGCCAAGGGACAGACTACGAGCAGTACTTC. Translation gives CASSQGTDYEQYF.

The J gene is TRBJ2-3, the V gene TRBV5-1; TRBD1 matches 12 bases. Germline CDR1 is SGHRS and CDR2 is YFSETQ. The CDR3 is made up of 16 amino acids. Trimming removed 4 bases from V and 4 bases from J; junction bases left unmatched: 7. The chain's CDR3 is CASSPGTGGMADTQYF. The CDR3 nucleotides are TGCGCCAGCAGCCCGGGGACAGGGGGCATGGCAGATACGCAGTATTTT.

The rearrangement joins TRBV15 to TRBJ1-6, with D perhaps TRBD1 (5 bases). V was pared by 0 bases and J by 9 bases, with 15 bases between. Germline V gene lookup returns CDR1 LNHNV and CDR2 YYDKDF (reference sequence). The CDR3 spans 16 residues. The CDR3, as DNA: TGTGCCACCAGCAGAGATGAAGGGGCAGCCCCTTCACCCCTCCACTTT. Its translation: CATSRDEGAAPSPLHF.

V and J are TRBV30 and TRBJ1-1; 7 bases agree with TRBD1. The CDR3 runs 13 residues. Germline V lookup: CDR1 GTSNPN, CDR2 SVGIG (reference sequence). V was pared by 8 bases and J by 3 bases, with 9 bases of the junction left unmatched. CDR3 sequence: CALEGTVYTEAFF. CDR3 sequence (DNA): TGTGCCCTAGAGGGGACAGTGTACACTGAAGCTTTCTTT.

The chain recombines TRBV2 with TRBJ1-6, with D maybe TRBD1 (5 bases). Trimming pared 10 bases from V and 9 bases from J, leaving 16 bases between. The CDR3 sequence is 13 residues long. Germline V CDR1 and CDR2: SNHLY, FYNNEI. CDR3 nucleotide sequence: TGTGCCACCAGGGTAACCGGGGGTTCACCCCTCCACTTT. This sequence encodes CATRVTGGSPLHF.

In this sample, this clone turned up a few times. The CDR3 sequence is CATGPQGNQPQHF. The CDR3 DNA follows: TGTGCCACCGGGCCCCAGGGGAATCAGCCCCAGCATTTT. The chain combines TRBV10-3 with TRBJ1-5; TRBD1 is a possible D gene (6 bases). Trimming removed 10 bases at V and 4 bases at J, with 14 bases between. Germline CDR1 is ENHRY and CDR2 is SYGVKD. The CDR3 is made up of 13 amino acids.

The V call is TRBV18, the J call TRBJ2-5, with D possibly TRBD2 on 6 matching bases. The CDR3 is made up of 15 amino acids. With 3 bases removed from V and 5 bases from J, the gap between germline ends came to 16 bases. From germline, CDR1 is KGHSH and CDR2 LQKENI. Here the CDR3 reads CASSPPKVEGETQYF. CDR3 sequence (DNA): TGTGCCAGCTCACCCCCGAAGGTGGAGGGGGAGACCCAGTACTTC.

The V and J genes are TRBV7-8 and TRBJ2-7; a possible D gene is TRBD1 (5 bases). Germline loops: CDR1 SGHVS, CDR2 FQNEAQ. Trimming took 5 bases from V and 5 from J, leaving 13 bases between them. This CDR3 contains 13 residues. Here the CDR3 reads CASSLGLSDEQYF. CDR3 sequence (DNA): TGTGCCAGCAGCCTGGGGCTTTCGGACGAGCAGTACTTC.